These 14 T cell receptor beta chains share one sample of origin, sequenced in a study of blood T cells in healthy people across ages (dated by TCRdb to 2013 to 2016). The library was built by means of 5' RACE. For sequencing, an Illumina HiSeq 2500 was employed. A second 7 to 11 cycle PCR used a sample-barcoded 5' primer and a J-beta primer mix. TCRdb trimmed public reads at Q25 via fastp, called clones via MiXCR and kept in-frame beta chains. Rows with one shared CDR3 protein collapse into an entry with the most common genes and DNA. This sample is represented by about 580,000 distinct CDR3 sequences; 40% to 55% of them were singletons. Roughly 25% of the sample belongs to the ten largest clones. The material sequenced was blood. These receptors came from a man older than 75 in good health.

This sequence joins TRBV25-1 and TRBJ2-3; the match to TRBD1 covers 8 bases. The CDR3 is 18 residues long. Germline-derived CDR1 and CDR2 are MGHDK and SYGVNS. The J segment lost 0 bases and the V segment lost 6 bases, leaving 14 bases of the junction unmatched. This CDR3 reads CASSTAGQDVSSTDTQYF. In DNA form, the CDR3 reads TGTGCCAGCAGCACTGCGGGACAGGACGTTTCTAGCACAGATACGCAGTATTTT. The variable domain in full, with the rest retrieved from reference TRBV25-1 and TRBJ2-3, is EADIYQTPRYLVIGTGKKITLECSQTMGHDKMYWYQQDPGMELHLIHYSYGVNSTEKGDLSSESTVSRIRTEHFPLTLESARPSHTSQYLCASSTAGQDVSSTDTQYFGPGTRLTVL.

The gene calls are TRBV4-2 and TRBJ2-7; TRBD1 agrees at 9 bases. Germline CDR1 LGHNA, CDR2 YNFKEQ. Germline trimming cut 1 base from V and 1 base from J; bases unmatched to any gene: 5. The CDR3 spans 16 residues. CDR3 in DNA: TGTGCCAGCAGCCAAGGGACGGGACAGGGTTCCTACGAGCAGTACTTC. It specifies CASSQGTGQGSYEQYF.

This clonotype turned up a few times. V is TRBV5-5 and J is TRBJ2-5; D gene ambiguous. Between the trimmed V and J ends, which lost 2 bases and 5 bases, there was a span of 10 bases. Germline loops: CDR1 SGHKS, CDR2 YYEKEE (reference sequence). The CDR3 is made up of 13 amino acids. This CDR3 reads CASSLSVEETQYF. The CDR3 nucleotides read TGTGCCAGCAGCTTATCCGTAGAGGAGACCCAGTACTTC.

A note on this clonotype: A much bigger clone sits one base away, suggesting this may be a read error. The J gene is TRBJ2-7, the V gene TRBV29-1; D unclear. CDR3 size: 11 residues. Germline values: CDR1 SQVTM, CDR2 ANQGSEA. The V end was cut by 2 bases, the J end by 1 base, with 3 bases between. CDR3 nucleotide sequence: TGCAGCGTTGAACAGTCCTACGAGCAGTACTTC. This sequence encodes CSVEQSYEQYF.

Only a few counts were recorded for this clonotype. This chain joins TRBV4-1 and TRBJ2-3; D unclear. V was clipped by 1 base and J by 5 bases, with 7 bases between them. Germline loops: CDR1 MGHRA, CDR2 YSYEKL. The CDR3 consists of 13 residues. The CDR3 here is CASSQAMIDTQYF. The DNA for the CDR3 is TGCGCCAGCAGCCAAGCGATGATAGATACGCAGTATTTT.

This clonotype showed up just a few times. V is TRBV9 and J is TRBJ2-1, with TRBD2 as a possible D gene (5 bases). The CDR3 extends over 18 amino acids. Germline CDR1 reads SGDLS; CDR2 reads YYNGEE. V was trimmed by 1 base and J by 4 bases, leaving 21 bases between them. In DNA, the CDR3 is TGTGCCAGCAGCGTAACCGGGAACAGAAGGTCCGTATACAATGAGCAGTTCTTC. Protein sequence: CASSVTGNRRSVYNEQFF.

This chain joins TRBV4-3 and TRBJ2-7, with 9 positions matching TRBD2. V dropped 4 bases and J dropped 2; count of bases not matched to a gene: 12. From germline, CDR1 is LGHNA and CDR2 YSLEER. This CDR3 spans 17 amino acids. The CDR3 DNA follows: TGCGCCAGCAGCCTCCATTTAAATAGCGGGGGCCCCTACGAGCAGTACTTC. Encoded protein: CASSLHLNSGGPYEQYF.

To note about this clonotype: One base away lies a much larger clone, so this may be a sequencing read error. J is TRBJ2-5 and V is TRBV27; D possibly corresponds to TRBD2 (5 bases). This CDR3 comprises 15 residues. V lost 0 bases, J lost 11 bases, and 19 bases lay in between. CDR1 is MNHEY, CDR2 SMNVEV, per germline (reference sequence). CDR3 loop: CASSLSRQSGNKQYF. The CDR3, as DNA: TGTGCCAGCAGTTTATCCCGCCAGTCGGGAAATAAGCAGTACTTC.

The chain employs TRBV6-2 or TRBV6-3 and TRBJ2-2; the D gene is possibly TRBD2 (6 bases). Trimming took off 6 bases at V and 2 bases at J, with 10 bases between the two ends. This CDR3 is 14 amino acids long. The V gene's germline CDR1 is MNHEY and CDR2 SVGEGT. The CDR3 here is CASSAGRNTGELFF. The CDR3 DNA follows: TGTGCCAGCAGCGCGGGACGAAACACCGGGGAGCTGTTTTTT.

This sequence joins TRBV11-3 and TRBJ2-3; 9 positions agree with TRBD1. The CDR3 is 14 residues long. The V and J ends lost 3 bases and 6 bases, in that order; junction bases with no gene match: 4. In germline, CDR1 is SGHNT, CDR2 YENEEA. CDR3 in DNA: TGTGCCAGCAGCTTCCCAGGACAGGGGGATACGCAGTATTTT. Translation: CASSFPGQGDTQYF.

This clonotype has only a few counts. The rearrangement joins TRBV20-1 to TRBJ2-7; a possible D gene is TRBD1 (6 bases). CDR1 is DFQATT and CDR2 is SNEGSKA in the germline V gene (reference sequence). This CDR3 has 10 amino acids. Trimming removed 6 bases from V and 4 bases from J, with 7 bases in between. CDR3 sequence: CSATGYEQYF. The CDR3 DNA follows: TGCAGTGCCACAGGGTACGAGCAGTACTTC.

V is TRBV20-1 and J is TRBJ1-6; 8 bases fit TRBD1. The CDR3 length is 15 residues. Germline V gene lookup returns CDR1 DFQATT and CDR2 SNEGSKA (reference sequence). Losses at the gene ends were 0 bases for V and 7 bases for J; bases not matched to a gene: 5. In DNA form, the CDR3 reads TGCAGTGCTAGAGAAGACAGGGGAGGGAATTCACCCCTCCACTTT. It yields the protein CSAREDRGGNSPLHF.

V gene TRBV11-2 combines with J gene TRBJ1-1, with D possibly TRBD1 on 5 matching bases. Trimming removed 0 bases from V and 8 bases from J, with 7 bases in between. This CDR3 is 12 amino acids long. Germline V CDR1 and CDR2: SGHAT, FQNNGV. CDR3 protein: CASSLDRQEAFF. In nucleotides, the CDR3 is TGTGCCAGCAGCTTAGATCGACAGGAAGCTTTCTTT.

The V gene is TRBV15, the J gene TRBJ1-5, with D possibly TRBD1 on 5 matching bases. The germline gives CDR1 LNHNV, CDR2 YYDKDF (reference sequence). The V end was cut by 8 bases, the J end by 4 bases, with 15 bases between. The CDR3 is made up of 14 amino acids. CDR3 in amino acids: CATEDRLPNQPQHF. The CDR3 nucleotides are TGTGCCACCGAAGACAGACTACCTAATCAGCCCCAGCATTTT.